This T cell receptor (beta chain) was captured in a study of T cell clonotyping in hematopoietic cell transplantation. The V end was cut by 2 bases, the J end by 3 bases, with 20 bases between. This CDR3 comprises 17 residues. Looked up from germline, CDR1 is SGHTA and CDR2 is FQGNSA. Using immunoSEQ multiplex PCR, the repertoire was profiled, and TCRdb retains in-frame clones only, with some absent. The top ten clones hold about 2.6% of a sample with more than 40,000 clones, 85% of them seen once. Time point defined: recipient sample about 28 days before transplant, after cytoreduction. Recipient blood drawn about 28 days pretransplant and days 30, 100, 180 after.

The V gene is TRBV7-2, the J gene TRBJ2-7; D might be TRBD2 (6 bases). This sequence was found in a man aged 60-69 years with acute myeloid leukemia. Some clones in this sample may be carry-over from other donors' samples. This material consisted of peripheral blood mononuclear cells, taken before stem cell transplant. The CDR3 DNA reads TGTGCCAGCAGCTTAAGTTGGCCGGGGGACCTTTTCTACGAGCAGTACTTC. Translating gives CASSLSWPGDLFYEQYF.